This TCR beta chain was retrieved from a study of cytomegalovirus exposure and HLA in healthy donors. Study conclusions and caveats: The tendency of first-cohort TCR clusters to co-occur in the roughly 130 validation repertoires emerged from a later analysis. There were some public TCRs occurring in many donors, but most TCR sequences were rare.

Data came from immunoSEQ multiplex PCR; TCRdb stores just in-frame clones and leaves some out. The data show approximately 260,000 clones, around 88% seen once. As for this clone: Its antigen is undetermined.

The V gene's germline CDR1 is SGHRS and CDR2 YFSETQ. The V end lost 3 bases, the J end lost 0 bases, and 13 bases lay between the germline ends. The CDR3 runs 16 residues. The donors were members of the validation cohort, which comprised 120 subjects and was separate from the first cohort of about 700 subjects. The rearrangement links TRBV5-1 to TRBJ1-3; D may be TRBD1 (6 bases). The sequence derives from a woman aged 25 to 45 in good health and CMV-seropositive. The sample taken for sequencing was PBMCs. CDR3 protein: CASSSDSISSGNTIYF. CDR3 sequence (DNA): TGCGCCAGCAGCTCGGACAGCATTAGCTCTGGAAACACCATATATTTT. Based on the CDR3 plus reference TRBV5-1 and TRBJ1-3, the full variable domain is KAGVTQTPRYLIKTRGQQVTLSCSPISGHRSVSWYQQTPGQGLQFLFEYFSETQRNKGNFPGRFSGRQFSNSRSEMNVSTLELGDSALYLCASSSDSISSGNTIYFGEGSWLTVV.